These 17 T cell receptor beta chains came from one sample sequenced in a study of T cell changes during pregnancy in multiple sclerosis. The repertoire was sequenced with immunoSEQ multiplex PCR; TCRdb's copy has only in-frame clones and lacks some. The sample has 50,000 to 65,000 clones, approximately 93% seen once. The sample in question was CD8+ T cells from peripheral blood mononuclear cells, obtained in the second trimester of pregnancy. The receptors shown here come from a female donor with multiple sclerosis, enrolled in a pregnancy study.

The rearrangement uses TRBV5-1 and TRBJ2-7; D is unclear. The CDR3 is 13 amino acids. With 5 bases removed from V and 2 bases from J, the gap between germline ends came to 11 bases. Germline loops: CDR1 SGHRS, CDR2 YFSETQ. CDR3 nucleotides: TGCGCCAGCAGGCAAAGCCCGACCTACGAGCAGTACTTC. It is translated as CASRQSPTYEQYF.

CDR3: CASSYSRTAYNEKLFF. The CDR3 region has the DNA TGTGCCAGCAGTTACTCGCGGACAGCCTATAATGAAAAACTGTTTTTT. This sequence joins TRBV6-5 and TRBJ1-4; possible D gene TRBD1, 6 bases. The CDR3 extends over 16 amino acids. The germline V gene has CDR1 MNHEY and CDR2 SVGAGI. V was shortened by 0 bases and J by 4 bases, with 12 bases between the two germline ends.

This clone was counted a single time. The genes are TRBV10-3 and TRBJ1-2; 9 bases fit TRBD1. Germline V gene data show CDR1 as ENHRY and CDR2 as SYGVKD. Trimming removed 0 bases from V and 7 bases from J; junction bases left unmatched: 12. This CDR3 has 17 amino acids. CDR3 in DNA: TGTGCCATCAGTGAGTCTCCTACGACAGGGGGAGGTGTTGGCTACACCTTC. Its protein is CAISESPTTGGGVGYTF.

This chain uses TRBV9 with TRBJ2-7; 7 positions agree with TRBD1. There are 15 residues in the CDR3. The trim removed 1 base at V and 7 bases at J, leaving 11 bases unmatched. The germline V gene has CDR1 SGDLS and CDR2 YYNGEE. The CDR3 reads CASSVSGTETGEQYF. CDR3 DNA: TGTGCCAGCAGCGTATCCGGGACAGAGACAGGGGAGCAGTACTTC.

This clone was seen once. J is TRBJ1-2 and V is TRBV5-6; the match to TRBD1 covers 8 bases. The germline V gene has CDR1 SGHDT and CDR2 YYEEEE. Trimming removed 7 bases from V and 6 bases from J; junction bases left unmatched: 17. This CDR3 contains 16 residues. The CDR3 loop is CASGLGASDREHGYTF. The CDR3, as DNA: TGTGCCAGCGGACTTGGAGCCTCGGACAGGGAACATGGCTACACCTTC.

The CDR3 here is CASSSRTSGIGEQFF. CDR3 in DNA: TGTGCCAGCAGCTCTCGGACTAGCGGGATTGGTGAGCAGTTCTTC. This chain uses TRBV28 with TRBJ2-1; TRBD2 aligns across 12 bases. The CDR3 length is 15 residues. The V and J ends lost 6 bases and 9 bases, in that order; junction bases with no gene match: 9. Per the germline V gene, CDR1 is MDHEN and CDR2 is SYDVKM.

This clone has a single count. The DNA of the CDR3 is TGTGCCAGCAGCTTAACGGACAGGGGCCCGTACGAGCAGTACTTC. Encoded protein: CASSLTDRGPYEQYF. V and J are TRBV7-2 and TRBJ2-7; 9 bases map to TRBD1. CDR1 SGHTA and CDR2 FQGNSA come from the germline V gene. After removal of 2 bases from V and 4 bases from J, the junction contained 6 bases not matched to a gene. The CDR3 consists of 15 residues. Supplemented by reference TRBV7-2 and TRBJ2-7, the full variable domain reads GAGVSQSPSNKVTEKGKDVELRCDPISGHTALYWYRQSLGQGLEFLIYFQGNSAPDKSGLPSDRFSAERTGGSVSTLTIQRTQQEDSAVYLCASSLTDRGPYEQYFGPGTRLTVT.

CDR3 in amino acids: CASSTRSLNTEAFF. DNA of the CDR3: TGTGCCAGTAGTACGAGGTCCCTAAACACTGAAGCTTTCTTT. This chain connects TRBV19 to TRBJ1-1, with no clear D. The CDR3 has 14 amino acids. Germline V lookup: CDR1 LNHDA, CDR2 SQIVND (reference sequence). Trimming pared 4 bases from V and 2 bases from J, leaving 11 bases between.

V usage is TRBV27 and J usage is TRBJ1-1, with 7 bases lining up with TRBD1. The CDR3 spans 14 residues. The V segment lost 3 bases and the J segment 4 bases; nucleotides outside the gene matches: 5. The germline CDR1 and CDR2 sequences are MNHEY and SMNVEV (reference sequence). The CDR3 coding sequence is TGTGCCAGCAGTTTCCGACAGGGAGCCACTGAAGCTTTCTTT. It yields the protein CASSFRQGATEAFF.

The rearrangement uses TRBV28 and TRBJ2-7; 11 bases line up with TRBD1. There are 16 residues in the CDR3. Germline CDR1 and CDR2: MDHEN and SYDVKM. J gave up 2 bases and V 5 bases, and 8 bases lay outside the gene matches. In DNA, the CDR3 is TGTGCCAGCAGTGACGGGACAGGGGGTTTACCCTACGAGCAGTACTTC. It encodes CASSDGTGGLPYEQYF.

The V gene is TRBV18, the J gene TRBJ1-4; D remains ambiguous. V shed 1 base and J shed 6 bases, with 12 bases lying between them. There are 15 residues in the CDR3. From germline, CDR1 is KGHSH and CDR2 LQKENI. CDR3 sequence reads: CASSPLRAAYEKLFF. The CDR3 DNA reads as TGTGCCAGCTCACCACTGAGGGCAGCATATGAAAAACTGTTTTTT.

This clone was counted a few times. The V gene is TRBV7-6, the J gene TRBJ1-1, with D possibly matching TRBD1 (6 bases). Germline assignment: CDR1 SGHVS and CDR2 FNYEAQ. This CDR3 contains 13 residues. Trimming left V 6 bases short and J 1 base short, with 9 bases between. CDR3 coding DNA: TGTGCCAGCAGTCGGGGACAGAACACTGAAGCTTTCTTT. Its protein product is CASSRGQNTEAFF.

The chain joins TRBV5-4 to TRBJ2-3; D might be TRBD2 (6 bases). The CDR3 spans 12 residues. V lost 4 bases and J 4 bases, leaving 7 bases between the germline ends. Germline V CDR1 and CDR2: SGHNT, YYREEE (reference sequence). In nucleotides, the CDR3 is TGTGCCAGCAGCCGGGGGTCAGATACGCAGTATTTT. This gives the protein CASSRGSDTQYF.

This clone was seen only once. V is TRBV4-1 and J is TRBJ2-5; 7 bases map to TRBD2. There are 15 residues in the CDR3. Germline V gene lookup returns CDR1 MGHRA and CDR2 YSYEKL. Trimming removed 3 bases from V and 3 bases from J; junction bases left unmatched: 7. The CDR3 reads CASSHRLADKETQYF. CDR3 DNA: TGCGCCAGCAGCCACCGACTAGCCGATAAAGAGACCCAGTACTTC.

The V and J genes are TRBV7-9 and TRBJ2-7; possible D gene TRBD1, 6 bases. Germline V gene data show CDR1 as SEHNR and CDR2 as FQNEAQ (reference sequence). The CDR3 contains 15 residues. V was shortened by 3 bases and J by 2 bases, with 14 bases between the two germline ends. The CDR3 DNA follows: TGTGCCAGCAGCTTGAAGGACAGTGTCGCCTACGAGCAGTACTTC. It encodes CASSLKDSVAYEQYF.

The V and J genes are TRBV6-5 and TRBJ2-1; a weak D match, TRBD2 (6 bases). Trimming removed 4 bases from V and 4 bases from J, with 11 bases in between. The germline V gene has CDR1 MNHEY and CDR2 SVGAGI. The CDR3 loop spans 14 amino acids. This CDR3 reads CASSSTSPYNEQFF. CDR3 nucleotide sequence: TGTGCCAGCAGTTCTACTAGCCCTTACAATGAGCAGTTCTTC.

The V call is TRBV25-1, the J call TRBJ2-3; a weak D match, TRBD1 (5 bases). Germline V gene lookup returns CDR1 MGHDK and CDR2 SYGVNS. With 8 bases removed from V and 2 bases from J, the gap between germline ends came to 14 bases. This CDR3 is 14 amino acids long. The CDR3: CASEEWGYTDTQYF. CDR3 sequence (DNA): TGTGCCAGCGAAGAATGGGGCTACACAGATACGCAGTATTTT. The full variable domain, completed using reference TRBV25-1 and TRBJ2-3, is EADIYQTPRYLVIGTGKKITLECSQTMGHDKMYWYQQDPGMELHLIHYSYGVNSTEKGDLSSESTVSRIRTEHFPLTLESARPSHTSQYLCASEEWGYTDTQYFGPGTRLTVL.